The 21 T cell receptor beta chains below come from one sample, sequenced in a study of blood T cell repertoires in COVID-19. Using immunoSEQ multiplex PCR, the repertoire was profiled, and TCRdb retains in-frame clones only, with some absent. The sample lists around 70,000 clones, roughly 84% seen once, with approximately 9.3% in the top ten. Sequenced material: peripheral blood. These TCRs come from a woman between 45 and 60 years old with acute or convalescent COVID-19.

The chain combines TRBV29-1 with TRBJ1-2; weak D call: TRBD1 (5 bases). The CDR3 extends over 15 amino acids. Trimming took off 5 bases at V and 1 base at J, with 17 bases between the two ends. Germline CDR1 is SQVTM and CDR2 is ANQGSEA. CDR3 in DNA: TGCAGCGTTTCAGCCGGGGGGGGTGGTAACTATGGCTACACCTTC. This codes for CSVSAGGGGNYGYTF.

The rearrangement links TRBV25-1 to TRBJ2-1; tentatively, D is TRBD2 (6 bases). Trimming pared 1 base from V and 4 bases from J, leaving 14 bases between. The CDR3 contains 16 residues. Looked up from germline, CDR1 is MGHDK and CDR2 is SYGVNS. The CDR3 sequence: CASSEWGGKSYNEQFF. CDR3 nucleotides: TGTGCCAGCAGTGAATGGGGCGGGAAATCTTACAATGAGCAGTTCTTC.

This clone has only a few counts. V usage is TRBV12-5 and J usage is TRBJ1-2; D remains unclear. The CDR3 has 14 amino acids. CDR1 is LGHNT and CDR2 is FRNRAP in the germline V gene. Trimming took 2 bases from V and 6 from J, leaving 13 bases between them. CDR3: CASGLPGQVDGYTF. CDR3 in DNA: TGTGCTAGTGGTTTGCCTGGGCAGGTCGATGGCTACACCTTC. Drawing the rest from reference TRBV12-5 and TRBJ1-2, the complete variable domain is DARVTQTPRHKVTEMGQEVTMRCQPILGHNTVFWYRQTMMQGLELLAYFRNRAPLDDSGMPKDRFSAEMPDATLATLKIQPSEPRDSAVYFCASGLPGQVDGYTFGSGTRLTVV.

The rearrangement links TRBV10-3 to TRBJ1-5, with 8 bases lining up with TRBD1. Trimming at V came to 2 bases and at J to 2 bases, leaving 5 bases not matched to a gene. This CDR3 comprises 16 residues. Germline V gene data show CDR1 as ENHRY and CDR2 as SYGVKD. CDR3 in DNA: TGTGCCATCAGTGAGGGCAGGGGGCTTGGCAATCAGCCCCAGCATTTT. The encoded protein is CAISEGRGLGNQPQHF.

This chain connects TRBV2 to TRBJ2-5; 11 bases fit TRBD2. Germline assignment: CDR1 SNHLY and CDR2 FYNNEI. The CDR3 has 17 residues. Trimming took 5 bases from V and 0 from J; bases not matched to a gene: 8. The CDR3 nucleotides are TGTGCCAGCAGTTCCCGACTAGCGGGGAGGGACCAAGAGACCCAGTACTTC. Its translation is CASSSRLAGRDQETQYF.

CDR3: CASSFTPDGQEKLFF. The CDR3 DNA reads TGCGCCAGCAGCTTCACTCCGGATGGGCAGGAAAAACTGTTTTTT. The genes are TRBV5-1 and TRBJ1-4, with D unclear. The ends were cut back, 2 bases at V and 8 bases at J, with 16 bases in the middle. Germline CDR1 is SGHRS and CDR2 is YFSETQ. The CDR3 consists of 15 residues.

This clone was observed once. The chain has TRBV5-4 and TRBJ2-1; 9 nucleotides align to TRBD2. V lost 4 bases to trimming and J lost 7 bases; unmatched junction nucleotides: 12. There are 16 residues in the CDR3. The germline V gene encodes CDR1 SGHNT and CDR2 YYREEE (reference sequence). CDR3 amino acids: CASSPPRFSGRNEQFF. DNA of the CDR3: TGTGCCAGCAGCCCCCCTAGGTTCAGCGGGAGGAATGAGCAGTTCTTC.

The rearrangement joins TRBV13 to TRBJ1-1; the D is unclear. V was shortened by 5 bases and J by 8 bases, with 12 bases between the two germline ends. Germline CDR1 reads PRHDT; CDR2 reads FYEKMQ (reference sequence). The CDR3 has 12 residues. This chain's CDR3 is CASSDRVREAFF. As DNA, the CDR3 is TGTGCCAGCAGCGATCGGGTGAGGGAAGCTTTCTTT. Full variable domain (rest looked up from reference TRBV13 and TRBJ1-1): AAGVIQSPRHLIKEKRETATLKCYPIPRHDTVYWYQQGPGQDPQFLISFYEKMQSDKGSIPDRFSAQQFSDYHSELNMSSLELGDSALYFCASSDRVREAFFGQGTRLTVV.

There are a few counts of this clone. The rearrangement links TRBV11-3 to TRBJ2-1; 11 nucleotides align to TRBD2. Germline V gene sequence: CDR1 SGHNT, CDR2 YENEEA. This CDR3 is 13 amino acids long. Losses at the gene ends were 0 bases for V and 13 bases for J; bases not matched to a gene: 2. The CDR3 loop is CASSLDRLAGQFF. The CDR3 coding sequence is TGTGCCAGCAGCTTAGATAGACTAGCGGGACAGTTCTTC.

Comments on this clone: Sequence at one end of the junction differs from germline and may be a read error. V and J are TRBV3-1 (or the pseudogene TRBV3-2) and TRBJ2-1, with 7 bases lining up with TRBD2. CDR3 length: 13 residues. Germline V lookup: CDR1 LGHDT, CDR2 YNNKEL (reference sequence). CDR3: CASTHRDYDEQFF. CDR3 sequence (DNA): TGTGCCAGCACCCACCGGGACTACGATGAGCAGTTCTTC.

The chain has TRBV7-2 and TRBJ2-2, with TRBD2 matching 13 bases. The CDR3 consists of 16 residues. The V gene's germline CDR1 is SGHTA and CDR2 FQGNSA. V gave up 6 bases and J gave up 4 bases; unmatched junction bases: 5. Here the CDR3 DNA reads TGTGCCAGCAGATCCTGGACTAGCGGGGGCACCGGGGAGCTGTTTTTT. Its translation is CASRSWTSGGTGELFF.

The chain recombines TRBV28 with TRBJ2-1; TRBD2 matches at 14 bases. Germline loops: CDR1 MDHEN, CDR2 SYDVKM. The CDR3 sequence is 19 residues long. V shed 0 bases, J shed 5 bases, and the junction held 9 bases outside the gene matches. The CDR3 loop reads CASSLWGLAGEYGNNEQFF. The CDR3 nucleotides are TGTGCCAGCAGTTTATGGGGACTAGCGGGAGAATATGGGAACAATGAGCAGTTCTTC. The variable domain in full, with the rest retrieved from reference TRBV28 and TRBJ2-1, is DVKVTQSSRYLVKRTGEKVFLECVQDMDHENMFWYRQDPGLGLRLIYFSYDVKMKEKGDIPEGYSVSREKKERFSLILESASTNQTSMYLCASSLWGLAGEYGNNEQFFGPGTRLTVL.

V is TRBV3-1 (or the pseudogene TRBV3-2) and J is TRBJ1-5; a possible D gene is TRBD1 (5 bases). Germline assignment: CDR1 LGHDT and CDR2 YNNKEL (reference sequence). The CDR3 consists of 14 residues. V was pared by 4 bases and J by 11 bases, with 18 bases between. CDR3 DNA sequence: TGTGCCAGCAGCCCAGGGACGGGAGAATCAGCCCAGCATTTT. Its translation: CASSPGTGESAQHF.

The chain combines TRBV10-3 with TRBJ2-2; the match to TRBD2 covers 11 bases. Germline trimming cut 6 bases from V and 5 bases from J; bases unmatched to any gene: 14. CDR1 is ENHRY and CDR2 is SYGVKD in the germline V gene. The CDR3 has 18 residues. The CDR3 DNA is TGTGCCATCAGCCCGGGACTAGCGGATCTCAGGTGGACCGGGGAGCTGTTTTTT. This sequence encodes CAISPGLADLRWTGELFF.

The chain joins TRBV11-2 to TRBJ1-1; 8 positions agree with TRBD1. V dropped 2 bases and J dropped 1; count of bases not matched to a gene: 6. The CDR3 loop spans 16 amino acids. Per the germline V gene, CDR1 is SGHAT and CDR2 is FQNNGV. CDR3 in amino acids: CASSLRQGAGNTEAFF. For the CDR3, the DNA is TGTGCCAGCAGCTTAAGGCAGGGGGCGGGGAACACTGAAGCTTTCTTT.

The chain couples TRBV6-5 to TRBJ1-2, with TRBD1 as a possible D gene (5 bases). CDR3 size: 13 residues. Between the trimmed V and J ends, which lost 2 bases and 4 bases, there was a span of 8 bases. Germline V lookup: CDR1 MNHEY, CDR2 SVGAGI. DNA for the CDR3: TGTGCCAGCAGTTACCCGCAGGGCTATGGCTACACCTTC. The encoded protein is CASSYPQGYGYTF.

CDR3 region: CASSLGDTRNQPQHF. In DNA form, the CDR3 reads TGTGCCAGCAGCTTAGGGGACACTCGCAATCAGCCCCAGCATTTT. The chain couples TRBV5-6 to TRBJ1-5; TRBD1 is a possible D gene (6 bases). CDR3 size: 15 residues. Trimming removed 2 bases from V and 2 bases from J, with 11 bases in between. In germline, CDR1 is SGHDT, CDR2 YYEEEE.

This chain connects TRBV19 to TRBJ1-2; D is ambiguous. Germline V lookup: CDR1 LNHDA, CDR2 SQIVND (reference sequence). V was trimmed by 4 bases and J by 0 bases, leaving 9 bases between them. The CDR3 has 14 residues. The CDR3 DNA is TGTGCCAGTAGTACCCCGGTAGCTAACTATGGCTACACCTTC. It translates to CASSTPVANYGYTF. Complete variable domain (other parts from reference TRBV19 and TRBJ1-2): DGGITQSPKYLFRKEGQNVTLSCEQNLNHDAMYWYRQDPGQGLRLIYYSQIVNDFQKGDIAEGYSVSREKKESFPLTVTSAQKNPTAFYLCASSTPVANYGYTFGSGTRLTVV.

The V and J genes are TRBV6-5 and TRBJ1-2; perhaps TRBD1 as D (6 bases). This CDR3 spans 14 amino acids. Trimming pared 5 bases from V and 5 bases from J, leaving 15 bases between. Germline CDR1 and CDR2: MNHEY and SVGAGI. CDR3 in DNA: TGTGCCAGCAGTAGAGGACAGTCTGATTATGGCTACACCTTC. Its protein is CASSRGQSDYGYTF.

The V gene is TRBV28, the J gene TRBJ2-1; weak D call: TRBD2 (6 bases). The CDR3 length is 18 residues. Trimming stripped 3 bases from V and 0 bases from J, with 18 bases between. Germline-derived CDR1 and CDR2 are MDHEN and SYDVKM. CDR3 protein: CASSFTRGSGSSYNEQFF. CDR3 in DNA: TGTGCCAGCAGTTTCACTCGGGGTAGCGGCTCCTCCTACAATGAGCAGTTCTTC.

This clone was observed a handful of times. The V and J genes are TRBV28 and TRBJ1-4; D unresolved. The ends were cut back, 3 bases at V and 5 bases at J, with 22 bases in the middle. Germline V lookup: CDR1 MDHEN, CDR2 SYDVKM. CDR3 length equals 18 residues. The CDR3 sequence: CASSFPGSRLGGNEKLFF. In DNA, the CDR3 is TGTGCCAGCAGTTTTCCCGGCTCAAGGTTGGGCGGGAATGAAAAACTGTTTTTT.